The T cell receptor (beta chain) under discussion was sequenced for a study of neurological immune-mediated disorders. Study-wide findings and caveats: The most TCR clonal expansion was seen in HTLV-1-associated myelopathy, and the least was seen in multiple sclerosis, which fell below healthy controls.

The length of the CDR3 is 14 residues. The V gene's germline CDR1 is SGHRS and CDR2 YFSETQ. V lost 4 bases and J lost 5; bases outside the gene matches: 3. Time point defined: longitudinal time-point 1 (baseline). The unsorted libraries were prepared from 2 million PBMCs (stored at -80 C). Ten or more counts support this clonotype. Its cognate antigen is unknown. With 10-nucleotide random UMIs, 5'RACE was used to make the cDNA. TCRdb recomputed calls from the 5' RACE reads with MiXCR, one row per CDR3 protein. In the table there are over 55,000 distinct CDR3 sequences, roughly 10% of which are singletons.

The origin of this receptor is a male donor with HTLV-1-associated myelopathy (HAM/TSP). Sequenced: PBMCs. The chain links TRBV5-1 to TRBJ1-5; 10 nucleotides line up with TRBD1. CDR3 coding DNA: TGCGCCAGCAGCCTGGACAGGGGGGATCAGCCCCAGCATTTT. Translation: CASSLDRGDQPQHF. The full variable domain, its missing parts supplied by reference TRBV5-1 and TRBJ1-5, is KAGVTQTPRYLIKTRGQQVTLSCSPISGHRSVSWYQQTPGQGLQFLFEYFSETQRNKGNFPGRFSGRQFSNSRSEMNVSTLELGDSALYLCASSLDRGDQPQHFGDGTRLSIL.